Listed below are T cell receptor beta chains from one sample, sequenced in a study of blood T cell repertoires in COVID-19. Produced via immunoSEQ multiplex PCR; TCRdb's table is partial and in-frame only. The table lists 70,000 to 100,000 clones, more than 75% of them singletons. The sample consisted of peripheral blood. These TCRs come from a woman older than 75 with active COVID-19. CDR3s include the opening cysteine and the closing phenylalanine or tryptophan. D genes are given only for firm matches. The size of a clone is reported for some rows only, either as once, few or many, or as a class for expanded clones.

v_call	d_call	j_call	clone_size	cdr3_aa	cdr3_nt
TRBV5-1	TRBD1	TRBJ2-1	NA	CASRRQTGGNEQFF	TGCGCCAGCAGGAGACAGACAGGGGGCAATGAGCAGTTCTTC
TRBV18	NA	TRBJ2-3	NA	CASSVAADTQYF	TGTGCCAGCTCCGTGGCGGCAGATACGCAGTATTTT
TRBV5-1	TRBD2	TRBJ2-7	NA	CASRTSGRTYEQYF	TGCGCCAGCCGGACTAGCGGGAGGACCTACGAGCAGTACTTC
TRBV2	TRBD1	TRBJ2-7	NA	CASSSSTGGYEQYF	TGTGCCAGCAGTTCCTCCACAGGGGGCTACGAGCAGTACTTC
TRBV18	NA	TRBJ1-5	NA	CASSPPGGGSNQPQHF	TGTGCCAGCTCACCACCGGGGGGAGGGAGCAATCAGCCCCAGCATTTT
TRBV15	NA	TRBJ2-3	NA	CATSRREWTDTQYF	TGTGCCACCAGCAGGAGGGAGTGGACAGATACGCAGTATTTT
TRBV6-5	NA	TRBJ2-6	NA	CASSPAGANVLTF	TGTGCCAGCAGCCCCGCTGGGGCCAACGTCCTGACTTTC
TRBV2	NA	TRBJ2-1	NA	CANLLQPAPGNEQFF	TGTGCCAACCTACTGCAGCCAGCGCCGGGCAATGAGCAGTTCTTC
TRBV19	NA	TRBJ2-2	NA	CASSARRTAAGELFF	TGTGCCAGTAGTGCCCGGCGGACAGCGGCCGGGGAGCTGTTTTTT
TRBV7-2	TRBD1	TRBJ2-7	few	CASSSGQGYYEQYF	TGTGCCAGCAGCTCCGGACAGGGGTACTACGAGCAGTACTTC
TRBV6-5	TRBD1	TRBJ1-3	NA	CASSYSGTERNTIYF	TGTGCCAGCAGTTACTCTGGGACAGAGAGAAACACCATATATTTT
TRBV5-1	TRBD1	TRBJ2-5	NA	CASSLAQGQGRETQYF	TGCGCCAGCAGCTTGGCTCAAGGACAGGGACGGGAGACCCAGTACTTC
TRBV7-9	NA	TRBJ2-7	few	CASSRSSYEQYF	TGTGCCAGCAGTCGTAGCTCCTACGAGCAGTACTTC
TRBV20-1	NA	TRBJ2-3	NA	CSASPGINTDTQYF	TGCAGTGCTAGTCCCGGGATTAATACAGATACGCAGTATTTT
TRBV25-1	TRBD1	TRBJ1-2	NA	CASRTDRATPFYGYTF	TGTGCCAGCAGAACGGACAGGGCCACACCCTTCTATGGCTACACCTTC
TRBV18	NA	TRBJ1-3	once	CASSLKDWTSGNTIYF	TGTGCCAGCTCACTGAAGGACTGGACCTCTGGAAACACCATATATTTT
TRBV4-1	NA	TRBJ2-1	few	CASSQGGRTVTGEQFF	TGCGCCAGCAGCCAAGGTGGGCGGACAGTTACTGGGGAGCAGTTCTTC
TRBV5-1	TRBD2	TRBJ2-1	NA	CASRELAGGYNEQFF	TGCGCCAGCAGGGAATTAGCGGGAGGGTACAATGAGCAGTTCTTC
TRBV6-4	NA	TRBJ1-2	once	CASSPRGSNGYTF	TGTGCCAGCAGCCCGCGGGGAAGCAATGGCTACACCTTC
TRBV7-2	NA	TRBJ1-4	NA	CASSTRTQATNEKLFF	TGTGCCAGCAGCACCCGGACACAGGCAACTAATGAAAAACTGTTTTTT
TRBV29-1	NA	TRBJ1-1	NA	CSVVSKRGFTEAFF	TGCAGCGTTGTCTCAAAGAGGGGGTTCACTGAAGCTTTCTTT
TRBV6-5	TRBD1	TRBJ1-2	NA	CASSLGQGASYGYTF	TGTGCCAGCAGTTTGGGACAGGGGGCCTCCTATGGCTACACCTTC
TRBV29-1	TRBD1	TRBJ1-4	NA	CSVDSGTGVNEKLFF	TGCAGCGTTGATTCCGGGACAGGGGTAAATGAAAAACTGTTTTTT
TRBV6-1	NA	TRBJ2-7	few	CASSDEGGATYEQYF	TGTGCCAGCAGTGATGAGGGGGGGGCCACCTACGAGCAGTACTTC
TRBV11-2	NA	TRBJ2-7	NA	CASSLDPRPSGLGEQYF	TGTGCCAGCAGCTTAGATCCACGCCCCAGCGGCTTGGGCGAGCAGTACTTC
TRBV2	NA	TRBJ2-7	NA	CASTWLSGRTEQYF	TGTGCCAGCACGTGGTTAAGCGGACGGACCGAGCAGTACTTC
TRBV9	TRBD1	TRBJ1-2	NA	CASSLRTGGYTF	TGTGCCAGCAGCCTAAGGACAGGGGGCTACACCTTC
TRBV3-1/TRBV3-2	NA	TRBJ1-1	NA	CASSQSEGETEAFF	TGTGCCAGCAGCCAAAGTGAGGGAGAGACTGAAGCTTTCTTT
TRBV27	TRBD1	TRBJ2-5	NA	CASSLNRGRETQYF	TGTGCCAGCAGTTTAAACAGGGGGAGGGAGACCCAGTACTTC
TRBV5-5	TRBD2	TRBJ2-5	NA	CASSLGSSGSQGETQYF	TGTGCCAGCAGCTTGGGTAGTAGCGGGAGCCAGGGAGAGACCCAGTACTTC
TRBV6-2/TRBV6-3	NA	TRBJ2-1	NA	CASSFLGRNEQFF	TGTGCCAGCAGTTTTTTGGGGCGAAATGAGCAGTTCTTC
TRBV29-1	TRBD1	TRBJ2-1	NA	CSVVRDRDDNEQFF	TGCAGCGTTGTTAGGGACAGGGACGACAATGAGCAGTTCTTC
TRBV19	TRBD2	TRBJ2-1	NA	CASRKAGAYNEQFF	TGTGCCAGTAGGAAAGCGGGAGCTTACAATGAGCAGTTCTTC
TRBV5-1	NA	TRBJ2-7	NA	CASSAERVANEQYF	TGCGCCAGCAGCGCGGAGAGAGTCGCGAACGAGCAGTACTTC
TRBV6-2/TRBV6-3	TRBD2	TRBJ2-1	NA	CASSLGSGRNNEQFF	TGTGCCAGCAGTCTTGGGAGCGGGAGGAACAATGAGCAGTTCTTC
TRBV25-1	NA	TRBJ1-4	NA	CASSESKGYNEKLFF	TGTGCCAGCAGTGAATCAAAGGGGTATAATGAAAAACTGTTTTTT
TRBV6-6	NA	TRBJ2-5	NA	CASKHSLLYGKETQYF	TGTGCCAGCAAACACTCCCTCCTTTACGGGAAAGAGACCCAGTACTTC
TRBV9	NA	TRBJ1-4	NA	CASSPRSRDEKLFF	TGTGCCAGCAGCCCTAGGAGTCGCGATGAAAAACTGTTTTTT
TRBV5-1	NA	TRBJ2-5	NA	CASSLGAILLGETQYF	TGCGCCAGCAGCTTGGGGGCGATCTTGTTGGGAGAGACCCAGTACTTC
TRBV6-2/TRBV6-3	NA	TRBJ2-3	NA	CASSYFRGTAYTDTQYF	TGTGCCAGCAGTTACTTCCGGGGGACGGCCTACACAGATACGCAGTATTTT
TRBV18	TRBD1	TRBJ1-3	NA	CASLGQTSGNTIYF	TGTGCCAGCCTGGGACAGACTTCTGGAAACACCATATATTTT
TRBV2	NA	TRBJ1-6	few	CASSESRVNSPLHF	TGTGCCAGCAGTGAGTCCAGGGTGAATTCACCCCTCCACTTT
TRBV7-9	NA	TRBJ2-7	few	CASGDYEQYF	TGTGCCAGCGGAGACTACGAGCAGTACTTC
TRBV5-1	TRBD2	TRBJ2-7	NA	CASSLAGVAGGNYEQYF	TGCGCCAGCAGCTTGGCCGGGGTAGCGGGAGGGAATTACGAGCAGTACTTC
TRBV15	NA	TRBJ2-7	NA	CATSRTAGLIYEQYF	TGTGCCACCAGCAGAACGGCGGGACTTATCTACGAGCAGTACTTC
TRBV7-3	TRBD2	TRBJ2-1	NA	CASSKGLAGVWNEQFF	TGTGCCAGCAGCAAAGGACTAGCGGGAGTTTGGAATGAGCAGTTCTTC
TRBV28	NA	TRBJ1-3	NA	CASSPPLRPTSGNTIYF	TGTGCCAGCAGTCCCCCTTTGCGCCCTACCTCTGGAAACACCATATATTTT